Below are 32 T cell receptor beta chains sequenced from a single sample in a study of radiation and T cells in renal cell carcinoma. Assay: immunoSEQ multiplex PCR; the TCRdb copy retains only in-frame clones and omits some. The data contain approximately 61,000 clones, around 77% of them singletons. Time point of the sample: blood 2 weeks post-SBRT. Treatment specified: 15 Gy SBRT to primary tumor, nephrectomy 4 weeks later. Sequencing used blood, obtained from a patient whose treatment included radiotherapy and nephrectomy. The origin of the receptors is a man aged 55 to 70 with renal cell carcinoma.

This clone was recorded once. The chain carries TRBV7-2 and TRBJ2-4; D may be TRBD2 (5 bases). Germline values: CDR1 SGHTA, CDR2 FQGNSA. V shed 5 bases and J shed 0 bases, with 8 bases lying between them. This CDR3 spans 14 amino acids. Here the CDR3 DNA reads TGTGCCAGCAGCCCCGGACTAGCCAAAAACATTCAGTACTTC. Encoded protein: CASSPGLAKNIQYF. Full variable domain (missing parts from reference TRBV7-2 and TRBJ2-4): GAGVSQSPSNKVTEKGKDVELRCDPISGHTALYWYRQSLGQGLEFLIYFQGNSAPDKSGLPSDRFSAERTGGSVSTLTIQRTQQEDSAVYLCASSPGLAKNIQYFGAGTRLSVL.

V and J are TRBV30 and TRBJ1-1, with D perhaps matching TRBD1 (6 bases). This CDR3 contains 13 residues. V was cut by 5 bases and J by 1 base, with 11 bases left in between. Germline assignment: CDR1 GTSNPN and CDR2 SVGIG (reference sequence). CDR3 residues: CAWFRTENTEAFF. CDR3 nucleotide sequence: TGTGCCTGGTTTAGGACAGAGAACACTGAAGCTTTCTTT.

This clone showed up just a few times. This sequence joins TRBV4-2 and TRBJ1-5, with D maybe TRBD1 (5 bases). There are 14 residues in the CDR3. V lost 1 base to trimming and J lost 8 bases, with 12 bases between them. In germline, CDR1 is LGHNA, CDR2 YNFKEQ. CDR3 nucleotides: TGTGCCAGCAGCCAAGGCCAGGGAGGGGAGCCCCAGCATTTT. As protein: CASSQGQGGEPQHF.

The CDR3 DNA reads as TGTGCCAGCAGCCCCCGACAGGAACCCTATGGCTACACCTTC. Amino acid sequence: CASSPRQEPYGYTF. The V call is TRBV7-2, the J call TRBJ1-2, with D possibly matching TRBD1 (6 bases). Germline V gene sequence: CDR1 SGHTA, CDR2 FQGNSA. Trimming cost V 5 bases and J 4 bases, with 14 bases left between them. This CDR3 has 14 amino acids.

CDR3 amino acids: CASSPTGGTNEKLFF. CDR3 DNA sequence: TGTGCCAGCAGCCCAACGGGAGGGACTAATGAAAAACTGTTTTTT. The V gene is TRBV5-4, the J gene TRBJ1-4; D uncertain. V was pared by 4 bases and J by 2 bases, with 12 bases between. CDR1 is SGHNT and CDR2 is YYREEE in the germline V gene (reference sequence). CDR3 length equals 15 residues.

The chain is built from TRBV6-5 and TRBJ1-5; D might be TRBD1 (6 bases). The V and J ends lost 1 base and 4 bases respectively, with 11 bases between them. This CDR3 is built from 15 residues. Per germline, CDR1 MNHEY and CDR2 SVGAGI. The CDR3 region is CASSYLAGANQPQHF. The CDR3 bases are TGTGCCAGCAGTTACTTGGCAGGGGCAAATCAGCCCCAGCATTTT.

V is TRBV5-6 and J is TRBJ1-1; D remains unclear. CDR3 length: 15 amino acids. The germline V gene encodes CDR1 SGHDT and CDR2 YYEEEE. Trimming left V 0 bases short and J 0 bases short, with 9 bases between. The CDR3 region is CASSLVGSLNTEAFF. CDR3 coding DNA: TGTGCCAGCAGCTTGGTGGGCAGTCTGAACACTGAAGCTTTCTTT.

This clone turned up a few times. This chain connects TRBV27 to TRBJ1-1; D is undetermined. There are 13 residues in the CDR3. V lost 4 bases and J 5 bases, leaving 11 bases between the germline ends. The germline V gene encodes CDR1 MNHEY and CDR2 SMNVEV (reference sequence). The CDR3 coding sequence is TGTGCCAGCAGTTGGGCAGGATTAACTGAAGCTTTCTTT. It is translated as CASSWAGLTEAFF.

The chain carries TRBV7-9 and TRBJ1-2; possible D gene TRBD1, 5 bases. CDR3 length equals 16 residues. Trimming cost V 1 base and J 3 bases, with 15 bases left between them. Germline values: CDR1 SEHNR, CDR2 FQNEAQ (reference sequence). CDR3 DNA: TGTGCCAGCAGCTTAGTTCGGGCACCAGGGTACTATGGCTACACCTTC. Translating gives CASSLVRAPGYYGYTF.

The CDR3 reads CASSLDARSYEQYF. The CDR3 DNA sequence: TGCGCCAGCAGCTTGGACGCCAGGTCCTACGAGCAGTACTTC. The chain couples TRBV5-1 to TRBJ2-7; D gene unclear. V was shortened by 0 bases and J by 1 base, with 8 bases between the two germline ends. The germline gives CDR1 SGHRS, CDR2 YFSETQ. The CDR3 length is 14 residues.

This clone is deemed medium-sized. Other DNA sequences from this sample encode an identical CDR3 as well. V is TRBV7-7 and J is TRBJ2-2; 8 bases fit TRBD1. The CDR3 covers 15 residues. Germline trimming cut 5 bases from V and 0 bases from J; bases unmatched to any gene: 2. Germline V gene lookup returns CDR1 SSHAT and CDR2 FNYEAQ (reference sequence). CDR3: CASSPDRANTGELFF. Here the CDR3 DNA reads TGTGCCAGCAGCCCGGACAGGGCGAACACCGGGGAGCTGTTTTTT.

The J gene is TRBJ2-3, the V gene TRBV4-3; 11 bases match TRBD2. The germline gives CDR1 LGHNA, CDR2 YSLEER. This CDR3 comprises 19 residues. The J segment lost 0 bases and the V segment lost 0 bases, leaving 8 bases of the junction unmatched. The CDR3 spells CASSQDLTSGILSTDTQYF. The CDR3 DNA reads TGCGCCAGCAGCCAAGATTTGACTAGCGGGATCCTTAGCACAGATACGCAGTATTTT.

The genes are TRBV6-5 and TRBJ1-2, with D possibly being TRBD1 (5 bases). Trimming took off 4 bases at V and 3 bases at J, with 18 bases between the two ends. CDR3 length equals 16 residues. Germline-derived CDR1 and CDR2 are MNHEY and SVGAGI. The CDR3 loop is CASSFGSPGPHYGYTF. CDR3 sequence (DNA): TGTGCCAGCAGTTTTGGGTCTCCGGGACCGCACTATGGCTACACCTTC.

The rearrangement links TRBV28 to TRBJ2-3; D is perhaps TRBD1 or TRBD2 (5 bases each). The germline V gene encodes CDR1 MDHEN and CDR2 SYDVKM. With 3 bases removed from V and 10 bases from J, the gap between germline ends came to 14 bases. The CDR3 spans 13 residues. CDR3 loop: CASSFGTGTSQYF. For the CDR3, the DNA is TGTGCCAGCAGTTTCGGCACCGGGACCTCGCAGTATTTT.

A few counts support this clone. The chain uses TRBV14 and TRBJ1-6, with D unresolved. Between the trimmed V and J ends, which lost 0 bases and 7 bases, there was a span of 4 bases. The germline V gene has CDR1 SGHDN and CDR2 FVKESK. The CDR3 runs to 13 residues. CDR3 amino acids: CASSQELNSPLHF. CDR3 DNA sequence: TGTGCCAGCAGCCAAGAACTCAATTCACCCCTCCACTTT. The variable domain in full, completed from reference TRBV14 and TRBJ1-6, reads EAGVTQFPSHSVIEKGQTVTLRCDPISGHDNLYWYRRVMGKEIKFLLHFVKESKQDESGMPNNRFLAERTGGTYSTLKVQPAELEDSGVYFCASSQELNSPLHFGNGTRLTVT.

This rearrangement joins TRBV10-2 to TRBJ2-7, with D perhaps matching TRBD2 (5 bases). The CDR3 has 13 residues. Trimming removed 0 bases at V and 6 bases at J, with 9 bases between. Germline lookup yields CDR1 WSHSY and CDR2 SAAADI. DNA of the CDR3: TGCGCCAGCAGTGAGTCCAGCGGTGGCGAGCAGTACGTC. It yields the protein CASSESSGGEQYV.

This rearrangement joins TRBV19 to TRBJ1-5; TRBD1 might be the D (6 bases). Between the trimmed V and J ends, which lost 0 bases and 3 bases, there was a span of 21 bases. The germline gives CDR1 LNHDA, CDR2 SQIVND (reference sequence). The CDR3 totals 19 residues. The CDR3 protein is CASSIDGRGTDRNNQPQHF. The CDR3 coding sequence is TGTGCCAGTAGTATAGATGGCAGGGGCACGGATAGGAACAATCAGCCCCAGCATTTT. The full variable domain, its missing parts supplied by reference TRBV19 and TRBJ1-5, is DGGITQSPKYLFRKEGQNVTLSCEQNLNHDAMYWYRQDPGQGLRLIYYSQIVNDFQKGDIAEGYSVSREKKESFPLTVTSAQKNPTAFYLCASSIDGRGTDRNNQPQHFGDGTRLSIL.

The J gene is TRBJ1-5, the V gene TRBV10-2; 8 nucleotides match TRBD1. V gave up 3 bases and J gave up 6 bases; unmatched junction bases: 10. Germline loops: CDR1 WSHSY, CDR2 SAAADI. This CDR3 has 16 amino acids. CDR3 amino acids: CASSDPTGGRGQPQHF. Here the CDR3 DNA reads TGCGCCAGCAGTGACCCAACAGGGGGTCGGGGTCAGCCCCAGCATTTT.

V gene TRBV5-1 combines with J gene TRBJ2-2; D call uncertain. The V gene lost 7 bases and the J gene lost 7 bases, with 8 bases spanning the gap. Germline V lookup: CDR1 SGHRS, CDR2 YFSETQ. CDR3 length: 11 residues. CDR3 DNA sequence: TGCGCCAGCCTTTTGATCGGGGAGCTGTTTTTT. The encoded protein is CASLLIGELFF. The full variable domain, its missing parts supplied by reference TRBV5-1 and TRBJ2-2, is KAGVTQTPRYLIKTRGQQVTLSCSPISGHRSVSWYQQTPGQGLQFLFEYFSETQRNKGNFPGRFSGRQFSNSRSEMNVSTLELGDSALYLCASLLIGELFFGEGSRLTVL.

The V call is TRBV18, the J call TRBJ2-5; a weak D match, TRBD1 (6 bases). The germline gives CDR1 KGHSH, CDR2 LQKENI. This CDR3 is 15 amino acids long. The V end lost 4 bases, the J end lost 7 bases, and 19 bases lay between the germline ends. The chain's CDR3 is CASSLQVALGGTQYF. The CDR3 DNA follows: TGTGCCAGCTCACTACAGGTCGCCCTAGGGGGGACCCAGTACTTC.

The genes are TRBV30 and TRBJ1-2, with D uncertain. The CDR3 covers 17 residues. The V and J ends lost 3 bases and 0 bases respectively, with 20 bases between them. The germline CDR1 and CDR2 sequences are GTSNPN and SVGIG (reference sequence). The CDR3 sequence: CAWRLDRASGTNYGYTF. DNA of the CDR3: TGTGCCTGGAGGTTGGATCGTGCTTCCGGAACTAACTATGGCTACACCTTC.

The chain joins TRBV6-6 to TRBJ1-2; the match to TRBD1 covers 8 bases. CDR3 length: 14 residues. Looked up from germline, CDR1 is MNHNY and CDR2 is SVGAGI (reference sequence). Trimming cost V 6 bases and J 2 bases; bases outside gene matches: 5. The CDR3 nucleotides are TGTGCCAGCAGACCGGGACAGGAGAACTATGGCTACACCTTC. Amino acid sequence: CASRPGQENYGYTF.

This clone was observed once. This chain connects TRBV5-6 to TRBJ2-7; D uncertain. CDR1 SGHDT and CDR2 YYEEEE come from the germline V gene. Trimming removed 2 bases at V and 3 bases at J, with 12 bases between. This CDR3 is built from 14 residues. CDR3 in amino acids: CASSFGRTFYEQYF. In DNA form, the CDR3 reads TGTGCCAGCAGCTTTGGACGAACGTTCTACGAGCAGTACTTC.

This rearrangement joins TRBV5-1 to TRBJ1-1; 8 bases are a match to TRBD1. J lost 4 bases, V lost 0 bases, and 5 bases had no gene match. The CDR3 covers 15 residues. Germline assignment: CDR1 SGHRS and CDR2 YFSETQ. CDR3 coding DNA: TGCGCCAGCAGCTTGGAGGGGGACAGGTCCACTGAAGCTTTCTTT. This encodes CASSLEGDRSTEAFF.

The chain joins TRBV5-1 to TRBJ1-4, with D possibly being TRBD1 (6 bases). This CDR3 is built from 16 residues. Germline V gene data show CDR1 as SGHRS and CDR2 as YFSETQ. Trimming left V 1 base short and J 7 bases short, with 17 bases between. CDR3 DNA sequence: TGCGCCAGCAGCTTGAATGGGGGCGGTCCTAGTGAAAAACTGTTTTTT. Translating it yields CASSLNGGGPSEKLFF.

V gene TRBV5-1 combines with J gene TRBJ2-3; D gene unclear. V was pared by 0 bases and J by 2 bases, with 7 bases between. Germline loops: CDR1 SGHRS, CDR2 YFSETQ. The CDR3 spans 14 residues. CDR3 nucleotides: TGCGCCAGCAGCTTGGGTTCGAACACAGATACGCAGTATTTT. This sequence encodes CASSLGSNTDTQYF. Using reference TRBV5-1 and TRBJ2-3 for the parts outside the CDR3, the full variable domain is KAGVTQTPRYLIKTRGQQVTLSCSPISGHRSVSWYQQTPGQGLQFLFEYFSETQRNKGNFPGRFSGRQFSNSRSEMNVSTLELGDSALYLCASSLGSNTDTQYFGPGTRLTVL.

This chain uses TRBV6-6 with TRBJ2-2; D may be TRBD1 (6 bases). The CDR3 loop spans 13 amino acids. Germline V gene data show CDR1 as MNHNY and CDR2 as SVGAGI (reference sequence). Trimming removed 8 bases at V and 0 bases at J, with 7 bases between. The CDR3 DNA reads as TGTGCCAGCGGGGGCGCGAACACCGGGGAGCTGTTTTTT. Translation gives CASGGANTGELFF.

The chain uses TRBV10-2 and TRBJ1-2, with 8 positions matching TRBD1. Germline V gene sequence: CDR1 WSHSY, CDR2 SAAADI. This CDR3 spans 15 amino acids. The V segment lost 2 bases and the J segment 0 bases; nucleotides outside the gene matches: 2. The CDR3 here is CASSEHRGSNYGYTF. Here the CDR3 DNA reads TGCGCCAGCAGTGAGCACAGGGGGTCTAACTATGGCTACACCTTC.

The chain uses TRBV18 and TRBJ2-3, with TRBD1 identical over 8 bases. The CDR3 runs to 15 residues. Per the germline V gene, CDR1 is KGHSH and CDR2 is LQKENI. V trimming: 3 bases; J trimming: 1 base; junction bases outside the gene matches: 3. CDR3 DNA sequence: TGTGCCAGCTCACCTGGACAGGGACGCACAGATACGCAGTATTTT. Translated: CASSPGQGRTDTQYF. The full variable domain, in which reference TRBV18 and TRBJ2-3 provide the parts outside the CDR3, is NAGVMQNPRHLVRRRGQEARLRCSPMKGHSHVYWYRQLPEEGLKFMVYLQKENIIDESGMPKERFSAEFPKEGPSILRIQQVVRGDSAAYFCASSPGQGRTDTQYFGPGTRLTVL.

This clone was seen a single time. The V gene is TRBV20-1, the J gene TRBJ2-1; no definite D call. Germline V gene data show CDR1 as DFQATT and CDR2 as SNEGSKA (reference sequence). Trimming removed 4 bases from V and 5 bases from J, with 3 bases in between. The CDR3 length is 10 residues. The CDR3 DNA follows: TGCAGTGCTATCAACAATGAGCAGTTCTTC. The encoded protein is CSAINNEQFF.

V is TRBV28 and J is TRBJ2-1, with D hard to call. CDR1 is MDHEN, CDR2 SYDVKM, per germline. V gave up 7 bases and J gave up 5 bases, with 18 bases separating them. The CDR3 runs 15 residues. CDR3 nucleotides: TGTGCCAGCAACAAGAAGACAAGAAACAACAATGAGCAGTTCTTC. Translating it yields CASNKKTRNNNEQFF.

J is TRBJ1-1 and V is TRBV15; D is undetermined. CDR3 length equals 15 residues. The germline gives CDR1 LNHNV, CDR2 YYDKDF (reference sequence). The V end was cut by 7 bases, the J end by 1 base, with 16 bases between. The CDR3 is CATKQSGRTNTEAFF. The CDR3 DNA reads as TGTGCCACCAAGCAGAGTGGGAGGACGAACACTGAAGCTTTCTTT.